This T cell receptor beta chain was profiled in a study of Graves' ophthalmopathy and Graves' hyperthyroidism. The authors amplified TCR beta CDR3 regions, and they did so from RNA transcripts for repertoire sequencing. First-round RT-PCR relied on HTBI primers, and a second-round multiplex PCR came next. TCRdb fed the multiplex PCR reads into MiXCR, producing one record per CDR3 protein. The profile shows roughly 500,000 distinct CDR3 sequences, roughly an eighth of them singletons. V lost 6 bases and J lost 9; bases outside the gene matches: 14. The V gene's germline CDR1 is SQVTM and CDR2 ANQGSEA. The CDR3 is 14 residues long. This clonotype was recorded at least ten times. Its specificity is unknown. Active ophthalmopathy (CAS at least 3, NOSPECS at least 4), lasting under 3 months. Pregnancy or lactation, uncontrolled infections and other autoimmune diseases were grounds for excluding patients.

Study-wide results and caveats: The blood repertoire also included most expanded thyroid clonotypes above 0.001 frequency. The model's prediction of ophthalmopathy progression had roughly 70% sensitivity and around 72% specificity.

The chain uses TRBV29-1 and TRBJ1-3, with 7 positions matching TRBD1. The sample taken for sequencing was blood. The TCR was taken from a woman aged 30 to 39 with Graves' ophthalmopathy. The CDR3 is CSVRVPGQRTTIYF. The CDR3 nucleotides are TGCAGCGTACGAGTTCCGGGACAGAGAACCACCATATATTTT.